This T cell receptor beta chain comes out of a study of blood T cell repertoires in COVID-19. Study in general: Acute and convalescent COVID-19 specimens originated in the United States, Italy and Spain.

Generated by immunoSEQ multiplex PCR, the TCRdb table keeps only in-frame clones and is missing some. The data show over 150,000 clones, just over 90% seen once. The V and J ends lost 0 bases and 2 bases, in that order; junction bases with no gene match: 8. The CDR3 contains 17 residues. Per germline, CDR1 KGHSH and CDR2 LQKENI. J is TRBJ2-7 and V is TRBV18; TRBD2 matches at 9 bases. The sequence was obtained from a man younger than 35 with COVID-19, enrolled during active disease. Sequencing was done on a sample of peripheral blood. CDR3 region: CASSPPGLAGNPYEQYF. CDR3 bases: TGTGCCAGCTCACCACCGGGGCTAGCGGGGAATCCCTACGAGCAGTACTTC.